This TCR beta chain was documented in a study of PD-1 blockade in classical Hodgkin lymphoma. Findings and limits, study-wide: Newly diagnosed patients were reported to exhibit reduced baseline TCR diversity relative to healthy donors.

With regard to this clone: Its matching antigen is unknown.

Each and every patient relapsed after autologous stem cell transplantation, and patients got differing brentuximab vedotin exposure. Libraries were prepared by immunoSEQ multiplex PCR; TCRdb keeps only in-frame clonotypes and omits some of them. The table has about 4,300 clones, 50% to 70% seen once. The V gene's germline CDR1 is SGHRS and CDR2 YFSETQ. V was shortened by 0 bases and J by 8 bases, with 12 bases between the two germline ends. The CDR3 is 13 amino acids. The chain employs TRBV5-1 and TRBJ2-7; D ambiguous. The TCR was taken from a human donor with classical Hodgkin lymphoma. The sample was peripheral blood mononuclear cells (PBMCs), taken at baseline. CDR3 amino acids: CASSLDGFRKQYF. The DNA of the CDR3 is TGCGCCAGCAGCTTGGACGGGTTCCGCAAGCAGTACTTC. Full variable domain (outside the CDR3, taken from reference TRBV5-1 and TRBJ2-7): KAGVTQTPRYLIKTRGQQVTLSCSPISGHRSVSWYQQTPGQGLQFLFEYFSETQRNKGNFPGRFSGRQFSNSRSEMNVSTLELGDSALYLCASSLDGFRKQYFGPGTRLTVT.